This TCR beta chain is drawn from a study of blood T cell repertoires in COVID-19. Looking at the study overall: COVID-19 samples collected from the United States, Italy and Spain covered acute and convalescent phases. The cDNA or gDNA used as material had been derived from T cells, B-cell-depleted T cells, or PBMCs.

TCRdb keeps only in-frame clones here, not all; method: immunoSEQ multiplex PCR. The table has fewer than 250,000 clones, 90% seen once. Per germline, CDR1 SGHRS and CDR2 YFSETQ. This CDR3 is built from 14 residues. The V end was cut by 4 bases, the J end by 0 bases, with 8 bases between. Clinical history as reported by participants underpinned cohort assignment. The chain links TRBV5-1 to TRBJ1-5, with TRBD1 as a possible D gene (5 bases). The sequence was obtained from a man younger than 45 who had been exposed to COVID-19. The sample consisted of PBMCs or T cells enriched from blood (not recorded which). The CDR3 is CASSTGHSNQPQHF. CDR3 coding DNA: TGCGCCAGCAGCACCGGACATAGCAATCAGCCCCAGCATTTT.